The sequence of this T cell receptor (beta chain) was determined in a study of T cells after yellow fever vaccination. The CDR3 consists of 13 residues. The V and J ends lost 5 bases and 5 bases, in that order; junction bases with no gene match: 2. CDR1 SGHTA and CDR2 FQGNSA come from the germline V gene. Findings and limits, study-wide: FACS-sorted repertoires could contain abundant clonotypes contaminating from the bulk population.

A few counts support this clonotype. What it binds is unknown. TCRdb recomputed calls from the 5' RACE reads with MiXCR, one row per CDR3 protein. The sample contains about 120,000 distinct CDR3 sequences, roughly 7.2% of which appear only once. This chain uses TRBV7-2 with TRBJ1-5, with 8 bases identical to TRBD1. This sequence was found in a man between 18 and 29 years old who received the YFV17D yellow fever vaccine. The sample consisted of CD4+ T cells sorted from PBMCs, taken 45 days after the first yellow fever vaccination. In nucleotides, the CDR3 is TGTGCCAGCAGCGTGGACAGGGATCAGCCCCAGCATTTT. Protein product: CASSVDRDQPQHF.